A selection of T cell receptor beta chains follows, all from one sample in a study of CD8 T cells in ankylosing spondylitis. TCRdb itself ran the 5' RACE reads through MiXCR, one entry per CDR3 protein. This table holds over 450,000 distinct CDR3 sequences, approximately 11% found once. The sequenced sample consisted of blood, either unsorted or a sorted T cell fraction (not recorded which). Source of these receptors: a male donor with ankylosing spondylitis. The CDR3 runs from the conserved cysteine through the conserved F or W. The order of the fields is D gene, clone size, V gene, J gene, CDR3 protein, CDR3 DNA. A D gene is named only where the DNA matches it firmly. Size tells how often a clone was seen (once, few, many) or the class of an expanded clone, and some rows leave it out.

>-|-|TRBV3-1|TRBJ1-5
CASSQQQGQPQHF
TGTGCCAGCAGCCAACAACAGGGTCAGCCCCAGCATTTT
>TRBD1|-|TRBV20-1|TRBJ1-1
CSARGGQGASTEAFF
TGCAGTGCTAGAGGGGGGCAGGGGGCATCCACTGAAGCTTTCTTT
>-|-|TRBV7-2|TRBJ2-2
CASSPGGAGRNTGELFF
TGTGCCAGCAGCCCTGGTGGGGCAGGGCGGAACACCGGGGAGCTGTTTTTT
>TRBD2|-|TRBV5-1|TRBJ2-1
CASSMSTSGEYNEQFF
TGCGCCAGCAGCATGTCGACTAGCGGGGAATACAATGAGCAGTTCTTC
>TRBD2|-|TRBV11-2|TRBJ2-5
CASSLQGSGRFVLETQYF
TGTGCCAGCAGCTTACAGGGTAGCGGGCGCTTTGTTCTAGAGACCCAGTACTTC
>-|-|TRBV7-6|TRBJ2-1
CASSLVGTQNSYNEQFF
TGTGCCAGCAGCTTAGTGGGAACTCAAAACTCCTACAATGAGCAGTTCTTC
>-|few|TRBV29-1|TRBJ2-3
CSVGGRNTDTQYF
TGCAGCGTTGGAGGGAGGAACACAGATACGCAGTATTTT
>-|-|TRBV7-9|TRBJ2-1
CASSPEVARGFF
TGTGCCAGCAGCCCAGAGGTGGCAAGGGGGTTCTTC
>TRBD2|-|TRBV20-1|TRBJ2-1
CSARNLRRGGRAGNEQFF
TGCAGTGCTAGAAACCTACGTCGTGGCGGGAGGGCGGGGAATGAGCAGTTCTTC
>-|once|TRBV12-3/TRBV12-4|TRBJ2-7
CASSLNLAGNYEQYF
TGTGCCAGCAGCTTAAACCTAGCAGGCAACTACGAGCAGTACTTC
>TRBD1|few|TRBV18|TRBJ1-2
CASSTSQGEELGYTF
TGTGCCAGCTCAACTTCACAGGGGGAAGAACTCGGCTACACCTTC
>-|few|TRBV20-1|TRBJ2-3
CSARDRRVPTDTQYF
TGCAGTGCTAGAGATCGGCGGGTTCCCACAGATACGCAGTATTTT
>TRBD2|many|TRBV24-1|TRBJ2-5
CATSGEREGLKTQYF
TGTGCCACCAGTGGAGAGCGGGAGGGCCTAAAGACCCAGTACTTC
>-|-|TRBV5-6|TRBJ2-2
CASSWDTGELFF
TGTGCCAGCAGCTGGGACACCGGGGAGCTGTTTTTT
>TRBD2|few|TRBV6-5|TRBJ2-1
CASSYPGLAGYNEQFF
TGTGCCAGCAGTTATCCGGGACTAGCGGGATACAATGAGCAGTTCTTC
>-|many|TRBV20-1|TRBJ1-1
CSARDPVGATEAFF
TGCAGTGCTAGAGATCCTGTGGGTGCGACTGAAGCTTTCTTT
>TRBD2|few|TRBV11-3|TRBJ2-1
CASSLDPPGSGSDEQFF
TGTGCCAGCAGCTTAGATCCCCCGGGTAGCGGGAGTGATGAGCAGTTCTTC
>TRBD1|-|TRBV11-2|TRBJ2-1
CASSSPPDRGVYGNEQFF
TGTGCCAGCAGCTCGCCCCCGGACAGGGGGGTTTATGGGAATGAGCAGTTCTTC
>TRBD2|few|TRBV5-1|TRBJ2-3
CASSSREVADTQYF
TGCGCCAGCAGCTCGCGGGAGGTCGCGGATACGCAGTATTTT
>-|many|TRBV10-3|TRBJ2-7
CAISVQTYEQYF
TGTGCCATCAGTGTACAGACCTACGAGCAGTACTTC
>TRBD1|-|TRBV5-6|TRBJ1-2
CASSRDRLFYGYTF
TGTGCCAGCAGTCGGGACAGGCTTTTCTATGGCTACACCTTC
>TRBD2|many|TRBV6-5|TRBJ2-1
CASSYAPAGKNNEQFF
TGTGCCAGCAGTTACGCCCCAGCGGGAAAGAACAATGAGCAGTTCTTC
>TRBD2|few|TRBV20-1|TRBJ2-7
CSASFSGRASGEQYF
TGCAGTGCTAGTTTTAGCGGGAGGGCCTCTGGCGAGCAGTACTTC
>-|few|TRBV11-2|TRBJ2-5
CASSFTGTIETQYF
TGTGCCAGCAGCTTTACAGGGACGATAGAGACCCAGTACTTC
>-|many|TRBV20-1|TRBJ1-5
CSASRDPQQPQHF
TGCAGTGCGTCCCGGGACCCCCAACAGCCCCAGCATTTT